This T cell receptor (beta chain) appears in the sequencing data of a study of cytomegalovirus exposure and HLA in healthy donors. CDR1 is SGHTA and CDR2 is FQGNSA in the germline V gene. Trimming removed 4 bases from V and 12 bases from J, with 16 bases in between. There are 13 residues in the CDR3. In this sample, this clone turned up once. Its antigen is unidentified. The study, taken as a whole, reports: According to an earlier analysis, most TCR beta V segments yielded productive rearrangements about 90% or about 30% of the time.

Use of 60 Vbeta and 13 Jbeta primers characterized the PCR. Assay used: immunoSEQ multiplex PCR; TCRdb lists only in-frame clones, some missing. This sample carries 85,000 to 100,000 clones, about 70% of them seen once, and the ten largest clones take 7% to 10%. What was sequenced was PBMCs. This sequence originates from a human donor in good health. The chain employs TRBV7-2 and TRBJ2-1, with D perhaps matching TRBD2 (5 bases). CDR3 protein: CASSSRELAGQFF. Written as DNA, the CDR3 is TGTGCCAGCAGCTCTAGGGAGCTCGCAGGGCAGTTCTTC.